Below, 8 T cell receptor beta chains from the same sample are listed, as sequenced in a study of graft-versus-host responses after intestinal transplantation. Libraries were prepared by immunoSEQ multiplex PCR; TCRdb keeps only in-frame clonotypes and omits some of them. The sample includes about 21,000 clones, less than 60% of them seen just once. The sample consisted of alloreactive CD4+ T cells from a mixed lymphocyte reaction culture, taken before intestinal transplant. Regarding subset: CFSE-low proliferating T cells sorted from roughly six-day pre-transplant mixed lymphocyte reaction (GvH or HvG direction). The receptors shown here come from a human patient who received an intestinal transplant.

This clone was seen more than once but under ten times. The chain uses TRBV5-1 and TRBJ1-2, with D unresolved. Trimming left V 2 bases short and J 6 bases short, with 11 bases between. The CDR3 loop spans 13 amino acids. Germline assignment: CDR1 SGHRS and CDR2 YFSETQ. The CDR3 region has the DNA TGCGCCAGCAGCTTCGACCCCCGGGATGGCTACACCTTC. Translated, it gives CASSFDPRDGYTF.

J is TRBJ2-2 and V is TRBV5-1; D is unclear. The CDR3 contains 12 residues. Trimming took off 5 bases at V and 4 bases at J, with 6 bases between the two ends. Germline V gene data show CDR1 as SGHRS and CDR2 as YFSETQ. For the CDR3, the DNA is TGCGCCAGCAGGTTCGGCACCGGGGAGCTGTTTTTT. This sequence encodes CASRFGTGELFF.

The rearrangement uses TRBV7-9 and TRBJ2-2, with TRBD2 matching over 14 bases. V was clipped by 2 bases and J by 2 bases; unmatched bases: 4. This CDR3 is built from 18 residues. Germline V gives CDR1 SEHNR, CDR2 FQNEAQ (reference sequence). CDR3 nucleotide sequence: TGTGCCAGCAGCTTAAGGGGACTAGCGGGGGAAAACACCGGGGAGCTGTTTTTT. Translated, it gives CASSLRGLAGENTGELFF.

The chain employs TRBV5-1 and TRBJ1-1, with TRBD1 matching over 7 bases. The length of the CDR3 is 15 residues. The V segment lost 0 bases and the J segment 0 bases; nucleotides outside the gene matches: 2. Germline V CDR1 and CDR2: SGHRS, YFSETQ. Here the CDR3 DNA reads TGCGCCAGCAGCTTGGAAGGGGGCGTGAACACTGAAGCTTTCTTT. Translation gives CASSLEGGVNTEAFF.

Turning to this clone: One end of the junction does not line up with germline, which may come from a read error. The CDR3 protein is CASSTSTGNEQYF. The CDR3 nucleotides read TGTGCTAGCAGCACCTCTACAGGGAACGAGCAGTACTTC. V and J are TRBV7-7 and TRBJ2-7; D may be TRBD1 (6 bases). The CDR3 contains 13 residues. Germline V lookup: CDR1 SSHAT, CDR2 FNYEAQ (reference sequence).

The rearrangement joins TRBV5-1 to TRBJ1-2; possible D gene TRBD1, 6 bases. Trimming cost V 3 bases and J 8 bases, with 17 bases left between them. Looked up from germline, CDR1 is SGHRS and CDR2 is YFSETQ. This CDR3 contains 14 residues. This CDR3 is CASSSGGGAGGYTF. In DNA form, the CDR3 reads TGCGCCAGCAGCTCGGGCGGGGGGGCTGGCGGCTACACCTTC.

V and J are TRBV7-9 and TRBJ2-3, with TRBD2 matching over 9 bases. Germline assignment: CDR1 SEHNR and CDR2 FQNEAQ (reference sequence). The CDR3 extends over 15 amino acids. Unmatched junction bases numbered 2, after V lost 1 base and J lost 3 bases. The DNA of the CDR3 is TGTGCCAGCAGCTTAGTTAGCGGGGGAACAGATACGCAGTATTTT. The encoded protein is CASSLVSGGTDTQYF.

The chain joins TRBV18 to TRBJ1-5; possible D gene TRBD1, 6 bases. V was cut by 1 base and J by 0 bases, with 7 bases left in between. The CDR3 is 15 amino acids. Germline CDR1 KGHSH, CDR2 LQKENI. For the CDR3, the DNA is TGTGCCAGCTCACCACAACAGGGTAGCAATCAGCCCCAGCATTTT. Protein: CASSPQQGSNQPQHF.